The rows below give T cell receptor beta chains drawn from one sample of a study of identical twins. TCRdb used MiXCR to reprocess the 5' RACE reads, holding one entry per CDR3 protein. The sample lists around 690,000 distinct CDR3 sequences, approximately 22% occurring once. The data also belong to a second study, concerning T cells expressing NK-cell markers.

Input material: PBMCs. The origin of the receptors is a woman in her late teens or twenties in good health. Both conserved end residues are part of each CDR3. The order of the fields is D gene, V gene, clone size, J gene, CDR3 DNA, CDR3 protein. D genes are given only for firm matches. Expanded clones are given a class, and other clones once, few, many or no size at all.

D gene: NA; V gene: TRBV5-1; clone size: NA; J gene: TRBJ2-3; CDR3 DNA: TGCGCCAGCAGCGGGGGGGCCCAAGATACGCAGTATTTT; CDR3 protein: CASSGGAQDTQYF
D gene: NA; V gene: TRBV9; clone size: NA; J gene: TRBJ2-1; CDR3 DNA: TGTGCCAGCAGCGTAGACCCCGCCACGGGATTGGAGCAGTTCTTC; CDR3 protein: CASSVDPATGLEQFF
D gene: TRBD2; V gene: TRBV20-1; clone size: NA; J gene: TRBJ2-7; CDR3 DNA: TGCAGTGCCCGGACTAGCGGGGGGGCCTACGAGCAGTACTTC; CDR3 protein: CSARTSGGAYEQYF
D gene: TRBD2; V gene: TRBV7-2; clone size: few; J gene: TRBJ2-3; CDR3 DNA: TGTGCCAGCAGCCCCTTAGGCGGGAGGAAAGTATCAGATACGCAGTATTTT; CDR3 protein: CASSPLGGRKVSDTQYF
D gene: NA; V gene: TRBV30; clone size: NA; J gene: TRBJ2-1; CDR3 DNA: TGTGCCTGGAGCACCCACTATGAGCAGTTCTTC; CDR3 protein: CAWSTHYEQFF
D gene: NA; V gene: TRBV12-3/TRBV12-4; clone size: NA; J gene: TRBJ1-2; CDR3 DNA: TGTGCCAGTCACATGTGGAGAGAGGGCTACACCTTC; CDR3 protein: CASHMWREGYTF
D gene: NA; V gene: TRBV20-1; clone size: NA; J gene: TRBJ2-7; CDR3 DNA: TGCAGTGCTACCGGCCCGAACGTCTACGAGCAGTACTTC; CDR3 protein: CSATGPNVYEQYF
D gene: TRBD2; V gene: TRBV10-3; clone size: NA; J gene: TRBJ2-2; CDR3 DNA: TGTGCCATCAGTGGGCCTCGGACTAGCGGGGACGCGAACACCGGGGAGCTGTTTTTT; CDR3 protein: CAISGPRTSGDANTGELFF
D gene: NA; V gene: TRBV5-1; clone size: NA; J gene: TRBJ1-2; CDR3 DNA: TGCGCCAGCAGCTCACCTATAGGCTCCGCTGGCTACACCTTC; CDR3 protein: CASSSPIGSAGYTF
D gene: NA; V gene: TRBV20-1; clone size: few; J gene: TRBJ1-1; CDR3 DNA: TGCAGTGCTAGGGGTGGGGGGACCACTGAAGCTTTCTTT; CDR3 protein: CSARGGGTTEAFF
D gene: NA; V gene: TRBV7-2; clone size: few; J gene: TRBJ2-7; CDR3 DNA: TGTGCCAGCAGCCTCAGACACTTAGGGATTCACGAGCAGTACTTC; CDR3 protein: CASSLRHLGIHEQYF
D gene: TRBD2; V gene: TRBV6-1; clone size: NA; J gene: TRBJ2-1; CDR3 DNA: TGTGCCAGCAGCCGTCCCGGGACTAGCATTAATGAGCAGTTCTTC; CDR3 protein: CASSRPGTSINEQFF
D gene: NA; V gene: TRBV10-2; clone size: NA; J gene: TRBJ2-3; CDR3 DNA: TGCGCCAGCAGTCAAGAACGTGGGGATACGCAGTATTTT; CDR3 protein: CASSQERGDTQYF
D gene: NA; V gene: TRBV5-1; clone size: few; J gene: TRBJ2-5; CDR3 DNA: TGCGCCAGCAGCTTGGGGACAAGACAAGAGACCCAGTACTTC; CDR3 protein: CASSLGTRQETQYF
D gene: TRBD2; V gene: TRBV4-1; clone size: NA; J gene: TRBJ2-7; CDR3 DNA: TGCGCCAGCAGCCAAGGAATAACTAGCGGCTACGAGCAGTACTTC; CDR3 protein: CASSQGITSGYEQYF
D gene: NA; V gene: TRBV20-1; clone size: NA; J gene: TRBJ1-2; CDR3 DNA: TGCAGTGCACCCTGGACGGGGTCTGATGGCTACACCTTC; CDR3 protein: CSAPWTGSDGYTF
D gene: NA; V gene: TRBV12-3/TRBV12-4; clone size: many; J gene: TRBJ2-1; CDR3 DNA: TGTGCCAGCATCAAACAGGGAGCTCGCTACAATGAGCAGTTCTTC; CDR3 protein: CASIKQGARYNEQFF
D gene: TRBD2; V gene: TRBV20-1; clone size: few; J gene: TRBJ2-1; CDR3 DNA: TGCAGTGCGAAACTAGCGGGGGGGTACAATGAGCAGTTCTTC; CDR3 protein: CSAKLAGGYNEQFF
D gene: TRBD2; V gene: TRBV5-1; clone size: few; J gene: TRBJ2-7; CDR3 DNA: TGCGCCAGCAGCTTGGAAGCGGGAGAGACCTACGAGCAGTACTTC; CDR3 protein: CASSLEAGETYEQYF
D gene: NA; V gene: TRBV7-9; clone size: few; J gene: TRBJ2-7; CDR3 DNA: TGTGCCAGCAGCTTAGTGAGGATCCGAGGGTCCTACGAGCAGTACTTC; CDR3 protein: CASSLVRIRGSYEQYF
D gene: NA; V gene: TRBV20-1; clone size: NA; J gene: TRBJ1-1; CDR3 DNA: TGCAGTGCCGTTAGACGGGATGGGTCCACTGAAGCTTTCTTT; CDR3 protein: CSAVRRDGSTEAFF
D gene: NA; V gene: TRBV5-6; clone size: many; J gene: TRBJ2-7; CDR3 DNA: TGTGCCAGCAGCCCCCCCTCTGGTGCCTACGAGCAGTACTTC; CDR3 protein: CASSPPSGAYEQYF
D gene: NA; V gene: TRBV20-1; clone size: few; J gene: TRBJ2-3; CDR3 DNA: TGCAGTGCTAGGTCCCCAAATACGCAGTATTTT; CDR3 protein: CSARSPNTQYF
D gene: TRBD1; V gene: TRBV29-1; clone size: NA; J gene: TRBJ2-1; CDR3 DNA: TGCAGCGCCCAAGGTCAGGGGGCCTATGAGCAGTTCTTC; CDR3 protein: CSAQGQGAYEQFF
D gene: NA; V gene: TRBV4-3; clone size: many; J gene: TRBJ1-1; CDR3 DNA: TGCGCCAGCAGCCAAGATATCTTTAGCGAAAACACTGAAGCTTTCTTT; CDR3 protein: CASSQDIFSENTEAFF
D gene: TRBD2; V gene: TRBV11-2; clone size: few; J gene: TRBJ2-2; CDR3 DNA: TGTGCCAGCAGCTATAGAGCGGGGGGGGCCACCGGGGAGCTGTTTTTT; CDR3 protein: CASSYRAGGATGELFF
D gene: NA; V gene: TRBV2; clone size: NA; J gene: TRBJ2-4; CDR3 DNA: TGTGCCAGCAGAGGAGGACTGACTTTGGCCAAAAACATTCAGTACTTC; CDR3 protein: CASRGGLTLAKNIQYF
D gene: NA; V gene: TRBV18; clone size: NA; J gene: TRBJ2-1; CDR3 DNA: TGTGCCAGCTCACCATTCAGGGAGAACAATGAGCAGTTCTTC; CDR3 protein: CASSPFRENNEQFF
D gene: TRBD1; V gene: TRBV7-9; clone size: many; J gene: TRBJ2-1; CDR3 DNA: TGTGCCAGCAGCTCACAATTGACAGGGGGCAATGAGCAGTTCTTC; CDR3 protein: CASSSQLTGGNEQFF
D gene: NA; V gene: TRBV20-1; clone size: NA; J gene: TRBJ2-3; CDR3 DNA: TGCAGTGCTTTACAAAATCGGGCGAATACGCAGTATTTT; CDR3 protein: CSALQNRANTQYF
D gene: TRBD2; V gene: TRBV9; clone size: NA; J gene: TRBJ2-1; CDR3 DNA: TGTGCCAGCAGTCCGGGGGGGCGGGATGAGCAGTTCTTC; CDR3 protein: CASSPGGRDEQFF
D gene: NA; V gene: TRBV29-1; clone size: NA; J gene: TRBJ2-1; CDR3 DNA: TGCAGCGCCCGACGAGGGAACGGGGGCCTTGAGCAGTTCTTC; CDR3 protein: CSARRGNGGLEQFF
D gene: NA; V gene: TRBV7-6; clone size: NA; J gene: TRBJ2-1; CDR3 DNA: TGTGCCAGCAGATCGACGCCGAATCCCTACAATGAGCAGTTCTTC; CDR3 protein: CASRSTPNPYNEQFF
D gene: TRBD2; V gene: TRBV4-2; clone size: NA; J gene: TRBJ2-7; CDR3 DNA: TGTGCCAGCAGCCAGGGTAGGGCTAGCGGGGGTTACGAGCAGTACTTC; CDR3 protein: CASSQGRASGGYEQYF
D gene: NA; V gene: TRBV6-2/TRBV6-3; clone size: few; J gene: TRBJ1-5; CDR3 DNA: TGTGCCAGCAGGGGGAGGGGCGTCAATCAGCCCCAGCATTTT; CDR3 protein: CASRGRGVNQPQHF
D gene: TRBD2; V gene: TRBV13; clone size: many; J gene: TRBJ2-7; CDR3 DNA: TGTGCCAGCAGCTTCAGACTAGCGGGGGAAGACGAGCAGTACTTC; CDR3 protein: CASSFRLAGEDEQYF
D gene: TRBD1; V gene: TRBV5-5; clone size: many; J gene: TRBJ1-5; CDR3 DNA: TGTGCCAGCAGCTTGGCGACAGGGTATCAGCCCCAGCATTTT; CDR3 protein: CASSLATGYQPQHF
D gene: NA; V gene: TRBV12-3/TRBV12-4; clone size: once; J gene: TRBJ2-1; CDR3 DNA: TGTGCCAGCACCCACAGGGACTACAATGAGCAGTTCTTC; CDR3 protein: CASTHRDYNEQFF
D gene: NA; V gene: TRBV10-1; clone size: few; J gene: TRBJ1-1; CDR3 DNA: TGCGCCAGCAGTGACGGACGGAAAGGAACCTCGAACACTGAAGCTTTCTTT; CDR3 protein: CASSDGRKGTSNTEAFF
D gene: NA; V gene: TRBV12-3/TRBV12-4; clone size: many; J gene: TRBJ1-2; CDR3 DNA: TGTGCCAGCAGTTTGGGCCCGACTATGGGGTATGGCTACACCTTC; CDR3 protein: CASSLGPTMGYGYTF
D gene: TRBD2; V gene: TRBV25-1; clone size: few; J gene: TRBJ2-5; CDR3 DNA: TGTGCCAGCGGGACTACCCAAGAGACCCAGTACTTC; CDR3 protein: CASGTTQETQYF
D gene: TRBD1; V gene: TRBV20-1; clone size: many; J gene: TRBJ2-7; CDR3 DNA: TGCAGTGCTAGAGCTTCGGACAGGAACCTCTACGAGCAGTACTTC; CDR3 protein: CSARASDRNLYEQYF
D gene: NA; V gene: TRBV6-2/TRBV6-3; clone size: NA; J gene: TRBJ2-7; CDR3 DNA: TGTGCCAGCAGTCATACTGGATACCCATCCTACGAGCAGTACTTC; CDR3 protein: CASSHTGYPSYEQYF
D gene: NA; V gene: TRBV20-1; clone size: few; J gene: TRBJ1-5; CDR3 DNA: TGCAGTGCTAGGGTGCCAGGGAATCAGCCCCAGCATTTT; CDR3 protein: CSARVPGNQPQHF
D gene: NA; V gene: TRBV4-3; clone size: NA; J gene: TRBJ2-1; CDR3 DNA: TGCGCCAGCAGCTCGGGGGCGGCGGGGTTGAATGAGCAGTTCTTC; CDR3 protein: CASSSGAAGLNEQFF
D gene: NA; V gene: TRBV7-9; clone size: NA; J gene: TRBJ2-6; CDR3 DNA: TGTGCCAGCGTCAGTTTCTCTGGGGCCAACGTCCTGACTTTC; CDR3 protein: CASVSFSGANVLTF
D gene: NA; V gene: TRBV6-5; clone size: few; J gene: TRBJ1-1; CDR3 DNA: TGTGCCAGCAGTATTACAGGGACTGAAGCTTTCTTT; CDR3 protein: CASSITGTEAFF
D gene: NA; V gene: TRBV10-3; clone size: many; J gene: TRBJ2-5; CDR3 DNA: TGTGCCATCGGGGGACTCCCCAGGGAGACCCAGTACTTC; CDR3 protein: CAIGGLPRETQYF
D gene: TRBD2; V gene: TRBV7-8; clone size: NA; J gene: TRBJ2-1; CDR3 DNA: TGTGCCAGCAGCGCCAAAAAACTAGCGGGAGGGCCTAATGAGCAGTTCTTC; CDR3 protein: CASSAKKLAGGPNEQFF